This note documents a single TCR beta chain sequence. Source study methods: By means of reference gene primer amplification, nucleated cell counts were estimated. Assay used: immunoSEQ multiplex PCR; TCRdb lists only in-frame clones, some missing. Clonal size and the V and J genes are those of that table, whereas D and trimming came from the DNA. This table has some 240,000 clones, roughly four fifths appearing once. The data originate from a study of blood T cell repertoires in COVID-19. Across the study: The samples span acute and convalescent COVID-19 from the United States, Italy and Spain. T cells, B-cell-depleted T cells, or PBMCs provided the cDNA or gDNA that served as material.

Trimming removed 8 bases from V and 2 bases from J, with 12 bases in between. The CDR3 extends over 13 amino acids. Germline V gene lookup returns CDR1 SEHNR and CDR2 FQNEAQ (reference sequence). The sequencing input was peripheral blood. The rearrangement links TRBV7-9 to TRBJ2-5; TRBD1 is a possible D gene (6 bases). The sequence derives from a woman aged 80 or over with acute or convalescent COVID-19. The CDR3 DNA follows: TGTGCCAGCTCCCGGGACACTCAAGAGACCCAGTACTTC. Translation gives CASSRDTQETQYF.